A single sample is the source of the 7 T cell receptor beta chains below, sequenced in a study of early T cells in non-severe SARS-CoV-2 infection. One entry per CDR3 protein, called by TCRdb with MiXCR from the 5' RACE reads. Altogether approximately 69,000 distinct CDR3 sequences are present, about an eighth being singletons, with the ten largest covering 5.7%. This material consisted of whole blood, taken at baseline. The receptors stem from an adult who was a healthcare worker with PCR-confirmed SARS-CoV-2 infection or an uninfected control (not recorded which).

This clonotype appeared many times. The chain uses TRBV29-1 and TRBJ2-7, with TRBD1 matching over 11 bases. The germline gives CDR1 SQVTM, CDR2 ANQGSEA. After removal of 4 bases from V and 5 bases from J, the junction contained 4 bases not matched to a gene. The CDR3 sequence is 13 residues long. CDR3 loop: CSVGTGGEDEQYF. CDR3 coding DNA: TGCAGCGTTGGGACAGGGGGCGAAGACGAGCAGTACTTC.

In this sample, this clonotype turned up many times. This chain links TRBV5-6 with TRBJ2-7, with D hard to call. The V end lost 2 bases, the J end lost 6 bases, and 6 bases lay between the germline ends. Germline CDR1 and CDR2: SGHDT and YYEEEE. This CDR3 region has 11 residues. The DNA of the CDR3 is TGTGCCAGCAGCTTCTCTACCGAGCAGTACTTC. This sequence encodes CASSFSTEQYF.

The table lists this clonotype with many counts. J is TRBJ2-7 and V is TRBV30; TRBD2 aligns across 9 bases. This CDR3 has 13 residues. CDR1 GTSNPN and CDR2 SVGIG come from the germline V gene (reference sequence). J gave up 7 bases and V 3 bases, and 7 bases lay outside the gene matches. The CDR3 DNA reads TGTGCCTGGAGACATAGCGGGAGCGGGGAGCAGTACTTC. Protein sequence: CAWRHSGSGEQYF.

This clonotype has only a few counts. The V call is TRBV15, the J call TRBJ2-3, with 10 bases lining up with TRBD2. Trimming took 3 bases from V and 2 from J; bases not matched to a gene: 5. CDR1 is LNHNV and CDR2 is YYDKDF in the germline V gene (reference sequence). This CDR3 contains 16 residues. CDR3: CATSSGTSAFTDTQYF. CDR3 nucleotide sequence: TGTGCCACCAGCAGCGGGACTAGCGCCTTCACAGATACGCAGTATTTT.

There are a few counts of this clonotype. In nucleotides, the CDR3 is TGTGCCAGCAGACAGGGACTAGCGGGGCTATTTAGCTCCTACAATGAGCAGTTCTTC. This encodes CASRQGLAGLFSSYNEQFF. V and J are TRBV7-9 and TRBJ2-1; TRBD2 matches at 13 bases. The length of the CDR3 is 19 residues. From germline, CDR1 is SEHNR and CDR2 FQNEAQ (reference sequence). After removal of 6 bases from V and 0 bases from J, the junction contained 11 bases not matched to a gene.

Ten or more counts support this clonotype. The chain employs TRBV2 and TRBJ1-1; the match to TRBD1 covers 7 bases. The CDR3 loop spans 12 amino acids. The V and J ends lost 1 base and 12 bases, in that order; junction bases with no gene match: 5. The germline gives CDR1 SNHLY, CDR2 FYNNEI. The CDR3 DNA follows: TGTGCCAGCAGTGAAGAAGGGGACAGCCCTTTCTTT. It yields the protein CASSEEGDSPFF.

This chain uses TRBV4-3 with TRBJ2-3; D is unclear. Trimming shortened V by 4 bases and J by 5 bases, and 13 bases separated the two germline ends. The CDR3 extends over 14 amino acids. In germline, CDR1 is LGHNA, CDR2 YSLEER. The CDR3 nucleotides are TGCGCCAGCAGCCGCCAAACCACGGAAGATACGCAGTATTTT. It encodes CASSRQTTEDTQYF.